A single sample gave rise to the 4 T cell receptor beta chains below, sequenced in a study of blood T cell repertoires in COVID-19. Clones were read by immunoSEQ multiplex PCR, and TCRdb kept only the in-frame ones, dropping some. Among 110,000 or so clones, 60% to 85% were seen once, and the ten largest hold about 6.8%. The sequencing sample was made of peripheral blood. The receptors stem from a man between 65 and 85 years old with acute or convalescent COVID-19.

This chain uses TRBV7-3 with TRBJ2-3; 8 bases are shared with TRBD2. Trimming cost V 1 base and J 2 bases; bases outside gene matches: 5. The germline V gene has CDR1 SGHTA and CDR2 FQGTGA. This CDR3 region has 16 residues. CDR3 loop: CASSLMGGGTTDTQYF. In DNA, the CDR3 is TGTGCCAGCAGCTTAATGGGCGGGGGGACCACAGATACGCAGTATTTT.

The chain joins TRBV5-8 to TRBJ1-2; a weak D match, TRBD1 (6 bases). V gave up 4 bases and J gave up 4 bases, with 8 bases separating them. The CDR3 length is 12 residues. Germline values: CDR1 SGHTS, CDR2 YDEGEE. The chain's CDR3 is CASSADSYGYTF. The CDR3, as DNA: TGTGCCAGCAGCGCGGACAGCTATGGCTACACCTTC.

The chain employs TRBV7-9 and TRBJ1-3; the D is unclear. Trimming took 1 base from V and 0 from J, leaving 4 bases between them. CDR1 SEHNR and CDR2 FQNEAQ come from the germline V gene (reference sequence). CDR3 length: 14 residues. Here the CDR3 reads CASSLVSSGNTIYF. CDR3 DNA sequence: TGTGCCAGCAGCTTAGTTAGCTCTGGAAACACCATATATTTT.

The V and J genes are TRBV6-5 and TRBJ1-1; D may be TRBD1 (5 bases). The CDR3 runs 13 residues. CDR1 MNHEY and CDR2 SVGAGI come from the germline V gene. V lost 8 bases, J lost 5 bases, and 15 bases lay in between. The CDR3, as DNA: TGTGCCAGCTTTAGGCGGGGGAGGACTGAAGCTTTCTTT. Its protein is CASFRRGRTEAFF.